The rows below give T cell receptor beta chains drawn from one sample of a study of PD-L1 blockade in urothelial cancer. The data were produced by immunoSEQ multiplex PCR, yet TCRdb's version contains in-frame clones alone and is incomplete. The repertoire includes 70,000 to 80,000 clones, approximately 86% of them detected once, and about 7.4% sits in the top ten. The sequencing here drew on PBMCs, taken around atezolizumab (anti-PD-L1) treatment. Source of these receptors: a man aged 40-55 years with urothelial cancer. CDR3s include the opening cysteine and the closing phenylalanine or tryptophan. The D gene is left open where the match is weak. Some rows mark clone size as missing; the rest say once, few, many or name a class of expanded clone.

CASSSGGDSEEQYF | TGTGCCAGCAGCTCCGGGGGGGATAGTGAGGAGCAGTACTTC | TRBJ2-7 | NA | TRBV11-3 | TRBD2 | 14
CASSYGLSGRSSEQFF | TGTGCCAGCAGCTACGGCCTTAGCGGGAGAAGCAGTGAGCAGTTCTTC | TRBJ2-1 | NA | TRBV11-2 | TRBD2 | 16
CAWRRTGGTDTQYF | TGTGCCTGGAGGAGGACAGGGGGGACAGATACGCAGTATTTT | TRBJ2-3 | NA | TRBV30 | TRBD1 | 14
CASSLRGGGNTIYF | TGTGCCAGCAGCTTAAGGGGAGGTGGAAACACCATATATTTT | TRBJ1-3 | NA | TRBV7-3 | NA | 14
CATSRELAGNNEQFF | TGTGCCACCAGCAGAGAACTAGCGGGAAACAATGAGCAGTTCTTC | TRBJ2-1 | NA | TRBV15 | TRBD2 | 15
CAWSGALGRGETQYF | TGTGCCTGGAGTGGAGCCTTGGGGAGGGGAGAGACCCAGTACTTC | TRBJ2-5 | NA | TRBV30 | TRBD2 | 15
CASSLVTGEAFF | TGTGCCAGCAGCTTGGTGACAGGGGAAGCTTTCTTT | TRBJ1-1 | few | TRBV5-6 | TRBD1 | 12
CASSPDTANYGYTF | TGCGCCAGCAGCCCCGACACGGCGAACTATGGCTACACCTTC | TRBJ1-2 | many | TRBV5-1 | NA | 14
CATSGQKGSKYF | TGTGCCACCAGCGGACAAAAGGGGTCCAAGTACTTC | TRBJ2-5 | NA | TRBV15 | NA | 12
CASSAPLANSYNEQFF | TGTGCCAGCAGCGCGCCCCTAGCGAACTCCTACAATGAGCAGTTCTTC | TRBJ2-1 | NA | TRBV7-9 | NA | 16
CASSTGLAGAWEQFF | TGTGCCAGCAGCACTGGACTAGCGGGAGCCTGGGAGCAGTTCTTC | TRBJ2-1 | NA | TRBV5-6 | TRBD2 | 15
CASSLEGGTRYNEQFF | TGTGCCAGCAGCTTGGAAGGGGGAACTAGGTACAATGAGCAGTTCTTC | TRBJ2-1 | NA | TRBV5-5 | NA | 16
CASRHRDRGYNEQFF | TGTGCCAGCAGACACCGGGACAGGGGCTACAATGAGCAGTTCTTC | TRBJ2-1 | NA | TRBV21-1 | NA | 15
CASSQSGRGSEQFF | TGCGCCAGCAGTCAAAGCGGGAGGGGGAGTGAGCAGTTCTTC | TRBJ2-1 | NA | TRBV10-1 | TRBD2 | 14
CAWSRHVSSYNEQFF | TGTGCCTGGAGCCGACACGTGAGCTCCTACAATGAGCAGTTCTTC | TRBJ2-1 | NA | TRBV30 | NA | 15
CASKLTVNTEAFF | TGTGCCAGCAAGCTGACAGTAAACACTGAAGCTTTCTTT | TRBJ1-1 | NA | TRBV6-4 | NA | 13
CASRGGQEPNYGYTF | TGTGCCAGCAGGGGAGGACAGGAGCCTAACTATGGCTACACCTTC | TRBJ1-2 | NA | TRBV2 | TRBD1 | 15
CASSYSGRNNEQYF | TGTGCCAGCAGTTATAGCGGGAGGAACAACGAGCAGTACTTC | TRBJ2-7 | NA | TRBV28 | TRBD2 | 14
CASSDPSPSGRVGDTQYF | TGTGCCAGCAGTGACCCAAGTCCTAGCGGGAGGGTTGGGGATACGCAGTATTTT | TRBJ2-3 | once | TRBV6-4 | TRBD2 | 18
CASSLRLAGLGSYNEQFF | TGCGCCAGCAGCTTGAGGCTAGCGGGGCTCGGTTCCTACAATGAGCAGTTCTTC | TRBJ2-1 | NA | TRBV5-1 | TRBD2 | 18
CASSPQELNTEAFF | TGTGCCAGCTCACCACAAGAGTTGAACACTGAAGCTTTCTTT | TRBJ1-1 | once | TRBV18 | NA | 14
CASSEGQLTDTQYF | TGTGCCAGCAGCGAGGGACAACTCACAGATACGCAGTATTTT | TRBJ2-3 | NA | TRBV11-3 | NA | 14
CASRTGGSSYNEQFF | TGTGCCAGCAGGACAGGGGGAAGCTCCTACAATGAGCAGTTCTTC | TRBJ2-1 | NA | TRBV28 | TRBD1 | 15
CASSQDPGLAGHEQFF | TGCGCCAGCAGCCAAGATCCAGGACTAGCGGGCCATGAGCAGTTCTTC | TRBJ2-1 | NA | TRBV4-1 | TRBD2 | 16
CASSTGTGPYNEQFF | TGTGCCAGCAGCACCGGGACAGGGCCTTACAATGAGCAGTTCTTC | TRBJ2-1 | once | TRBV5-5 | TRBD1 | 15
CASSVQTNYGYTF | TGTGCCAGCAGTGTACAGACTAACTATGGCTACACCTTC | TRBJ1-2 | NA | TRBV2 | NA | 13
CASSLQGLNTEAFF | TGTGCCAGCAGTTTACAGGGGCTGAACACTGAAGCTTTCTTT | TRBJ1-1 | NA | TRBV28 | NA | 14
CASSPRGQETQYF | TGTGCCAGCAGCCCTAGGGGTCAAGAGACCCAGTACTTC | TRBJ2-5 | NA | TRBV9 | NA | 13
CASSQDLSAGREQFF | TGTGCCAGCAGCCAAGATCTTTCCGCGGGGCGGGAGCAGTTCTTC | TRBJ2-1 | NA | TRBV14 | NA | 15
CASTRGQGYEQYF | TGTGCCAGCACCAGGGGACAGGGATACGAGCAGTACTTC | TRBJ2-7 | NA | TRBV6-5 | TRBD1 | 13
CASSVGPEGNQPQHF | TGTGCCAGCAGCGTAGGACCAGAGGGCAATCAGCCCCAGCATTTT | TRBJ1-5 | NA | TRBV9 | NA | 15
CASSGTGGGLEQYF | TGTGCCAGCAGTGGGACAGGAGGAGGATTGGAGCAGTACTTC | TRBJ2-7 | NA | TRBV2 | TRBD1 | 14
CASSTTGTGNTGELFF | TGTGCCAGCAGCACAACCGGGACAGGGAACACCGGGGAGCTGTTTTTT | TRBJ2-2 | NA | TRBV7-8 | TRBD1 | 16
CASGPWTGWGNSGYTF | TGTGCCAGCGGACCCTGGACAGGATGGGGCAACAGTGGCTACACCTTC | TRBJ1-2 | NA | TRBV5-6 | TRBD1 | 16
CASSLGRAQETQYF | TGTGCCAGCTCCCTCGGCAGGGCACAAGAGACCCAGTACTTC | TRBJ2-5 | NA | TRBV18 | NA | 14
CASSSGDLLGAFF | TGTGCCAGCAGCTCAGGGGACCTTTTGGGAGCTTTCTTT | TRBJ1-1 | once | TRBV7-8 | NA | 13
CASSAGHLSGNTIYF | TGTGCCAGCAGCGCGGGACACCTATCTGGAAACACCATATATTTT | TRBJ1-3 | NA | TRBV9 | NA | 15
CASRPLAGVGDTQYF | TGTGCCAGCAGGCCACTAGCGGGCGTCGGGGATACGCAGTATTTT | TRBJ2-3 | NA | TRBV2 | TRBD2 | 15
CASSLAPPRGDTEAFF | TGCGCCAGCAGCTTGGCTCCCCCTAGGGGTGACACTGAAGCTTTCTTT | TRBJ1-1 | once | TRBV5-1 | NA | 16
CASSLAGGRNRYF | TGTGCCAGCAGCCTAGCGGGAGGGCGTAATCGGTACTTC | TRBJ2-7 | NA | TRBV11-2 | TRBD2 | 13
CASSLDTSSYGYTF | TGCGCCAGCAGCTTGGATACCAGTTCCTATGGCTACACCTTC | TRBJ1-2 | NA | TRBV5-1 | NA | 14
CASSALSGETQYF | TGTGCCAGCAGCGCACTTTCCGGAGAGACCCAGTACTTC | TRBJ2-5 | NA | TRBV9 | NA | 13
CASSEWGQAEQYF | TGTGCCAGCAGTGAATGGGGACAAGCCGAGCAGTACTTC | TRBJ2-7 | many | TRBV6-1 | NA | 13
CAWSPGTGKPGELFF | TGTGCCTGGAGCCCCGGGACAGGGAAACCCGGGGAGCTGTTTTTT | TRBJ2-2 | NA | TRBV30 | TRBD1 | 15
CASSPRQVSADTQYF | TGTGCCAGTAGTCCAAGGCAGGTTTCGGCAGATACGCAGTATTTT | TRBJ2-3 | NA | TRBV19 | NA | 15
CASTRTGITNEKLFF | TGCGCCAGCACCAGAACAGGGATCACTAATGAAAAACTGTTTTTT | TRBJ1-4 | NA | TRBV4-1 | NA | 15
CASSSARDEYF | TGTGCCAGCAGCTCGGCGAGGGATGAATACTTC | TRBJ2-7 | NA | TRBV7-9 | NA | 11
CATSLGAYQETQYF | TGTGCCACCAGCTTGGGGGCATACCAAGAGACCCAGTACTTC | TRBJ2-5 | NA | TRBV15 | NA | 14
CAWKRTGRSYGYTF | TGTGCCTGGAAGCGGACAGGGCGAAGCTATGGCTACACCTTC | TRBJ1-2 | NA | TRBV30 | TRBD1 | 14
CASSYTSGSEEQYF | TGTGCCAGCAGTTACACTAGCGGGAGTGAAGAGCAGTACTTC | TRBJ2-7 | NA | TRBV2 | TRBD2 | 14
CASSIYGGTGPDTQYF | TGTGCCAGTAGTATCTATGGAGGGACGGGCCCAGATACGCAGTATTTT | TRBJ2-3 | once | TRBV19 | NA | 16
CSVAQRAFSGEQYF | TGCAGCGTTGCCCAGCGGGCATTCTCCGGCGAGCAGTACTTC | TRBJ2-7 | NA | TRBV29-1 | NA | 14
CASSLGQGSGEAFF | TGTGCCAGCAGCTTGGGACAGGGGTCGGGTGAAGCTTTCTTT | TRBJ1-1 | NA | TRBV5-6 | TRBD1 | 14
CATSRDRDRQFF | TGTGCCACCAGCAGAGATCGGGATCGTCAGTTCTTC | TRBJ2-1 | NA | TRBV15 | NA | 12
CASTQGAGTYEQYF | TGTGCCAGCACCCAAGGTGCAGGGACCTACGAGCAGTACTTC | TRBJ2-7 | NA | TRBV6-5 | NA | 14
CASSVSPGTLAFF | TGTGCTAGCAGCGTTTCGCCGGGAACCCTGGCTTTCTTT | TRBJ1-1 | once | TRBV7-7 | NA | 13
CASGQSGANVLTF | TGTGCCAGCGGGCAATCTGGGGCCAACGTCCTGACTTTC | TRBJ2-6 | NA | TRBV7-3 | NA | 13
CASSFFSSGRAGELFF | TGTGCCAGCAGCTTCTTTTCCAGCGGGAGAGCCGGGGAGCTGTTTTTT | TRBJ2-2 | NA | TRBV7-2 | TRBD2 | 16